Following are 22 T cell receptor beta chains from one sample sequenced in a study of siplizumab effects on memory and regulatory T cells. Assay: immunoSEQ multiplex PCR; the TCRdb copy retains only in-frame clones and omits some. The sample lists about 56,000 clones; around 97% were seen once. The sample taken for sequencing was naive CD8+ T cells sorted from blood. These receptors all come from a human donor in good health.

V is TRBV21-1 and J is TRBJ2-1. TRBV21-1 counts as a pseudogene. The CDR3 runs 16 residues. The CDR3 DNA reads as TGTGCCAGCAGCAAAGTTTCCCGGTGGGAACACAATGAGCAGTTCTTC. Its protein is CASSKVSRWEHNEQFF.

The rearrangement links TRBV13 to TRBJ2-7, with 7 bases matching TRBD2. This CDR3 has 15 residues. The J segment lost 3 bases and the V segment lost 4 bases, leaving 9 bases of the junction unmatched. In germline, CDR1 is PRHDT, CDR2 FYEKMQ (reference sequence). CDR3 amino acids: CASSSSPASGYEQYF. CDR3 DNA: TGTGCCAGCAGCTCCTCCCCGGCTAGCGGCTACGAGCAGTACTTC.

The V call is TRBV7-9, the J call TRBJ2-1; no definite D call. The germline gives CDR1 SEHNR, CDR2 FQNEAQ (reference sequence). Trimming cost V 5 bases and J 9 bases, with 8 bases left between them. The CDR3 runs 11 residues. In DNA form, the CDR3 reads TGTGCCAGCAGCCCCTCAGGTGAGCAGTTCTTC. This encodes CASSPSGEQFF.

The chain couples TRBV4-1 to TRBJ2-7; 8 positions agree with TRBD1. The CDR3 contains 16 residues. Germline CDR1 reads MGHRA; CDR2 reads YSYEKL. After removal of 3 bases from V and 0 bases from J, the junction contained 7 bases not matched to a gene. CDR3 sequence (DNA): TGCGCCAGCAGCCAGGAAACAGGGGGTTACTCCTACGAGCAGTACTTC. This sequence encodes CASSQETGGYSYEQYF.

The CDR3 region is CASSLVPSSYNEQFF. The CDR3 coding sequence is TGTGCCAGCAGCTTGGTCCCGAGCTCCTACAATGAGCAGTTCTTC. The rearrangement uses TRBV7-3 and TRBJ2-1; D not certain. V dropped 3 bases and J dropped 0 bases, with 9 bases sitting between them. This CDR3 comprises 15 residues. Germline-derived CDR1 and CDR2 are SGHTA and FQGTGA.

The genes are TRBV6-5 and TRBJ2-1; D not certain. CDR3 length equals 13 residues. Deletions cut 3 bases from V and 7 bases from J, with 10 bases between. Germline values: CDR1 MNHEY, CDR2 SVGAGI. The CDR3 nucleotides are TGTGCCAGCAGTTATTCCCCCGAGAATGAGCAGTTCTTC. Its translation: CASSYSPENEQFF.

The chain combines TRBV5-1 with TRBJ1-2, with D tentatively TRBD1 (5 bases). V was clipped by 2 bases and J by 8 bases, with 10 bases between them. Germline V gene lookup returns CDR1 SGHRS and CDR2 YFSETQ. CDR3 length: 12 amino acids. Written as DNA, the CDR3 is TGCGCCAGCAGCTTACCAGGGTCCGGCTACACCTTC. It encodes CASSLPGSGYTF.

This sequence joins TRBV20-1 and TRBJ1-3; D not resolved. The CDR3 contains 11 residues. Trimming shortened V by 4 bases and J by 3 bases, and 4 bases separated the two germline ends. Germline V gene data show CDR1 as DFQATT and CDR2 as SNEGSKA (reference sequence). The CDR3 region has the DNA TGCAGTGCTATTTTTGGAAACACCATATATTTT. This encodes CSAIFGNTIYF.

The rearrangement uses TRBV7-9 and TRBJ2-1, with 7 bases that match TRBD1. The CDR3 sequence is 16 residues long. Looked up from germline, CDR1 is SEHNR and CDR2 is FQNEAQ (reference sequence). V lost 0 bases, J lost 3 bases, and 5 bases stayed unmatched. The chain's CDR3 is CASSLAGQVIYNEQFF. For the CDR3, the DNA is TGTGCCAGCAGCTTAGCCGGACAGGTCATCTACAATGAGCAGTTCTTC.

This chain joins TRBV28 and TRBJ1-2; possible D gene TRBD1, 5 bases. The CDR3 totals 13 residues. Looked up from germline, CDR1 is MDHEN and CDR2 is SYDVKM. Trimming cost V 5 bases and J 8 bases, with 15 bases left between them. The CDR3 DNA is TGTGCCAGCAGTGGGGCGGCGGGTCGGGGCTACACCTTC. Translated: CASSGAAGRGYTF.

This sequence joins TRBV6-1 and TRBJ1-2; 10 nucleotides match TRBD1. V dropped 6 bases and J dropped 4; count of bases not matched to a gene: 8. The CDR3 has 15 residues. Germline CDR1 and CDR2: MNHNS and SASEGT. The CDR3: CASRTGGPLSYGYTF. CDR3 bases: TGTGCCAGCAGGACAGGGGGCCCCCTGAGCTATGGCTACACCTTC.

The DNA for the CDR3 is TGTGCCAGCAGCTTTGACGGGCCAGACTACGAGCAGTACTTC. Translating it yields CASSFDGPDYEQYF. The chain recombines TRBV5-6 with TRBJ2-7; D not certain. Trimming removed 2 bases at V and 3 bases at J, with 12 bases between. In germline, CDR1 is SGHDT, CDR2 YYEEEE. The CDR3 runs 14 residues.

The genes are TRBV25-1 and TRBJ2-1; D not resolved. Germline CDR1 is MGHDK and CDR2 is SYGVNS. This CDR3 contains 13 residues. The ends were cut back, 1 base at V and 12 bases at J, with 13 bases in the middle. The CDR3 protein is CASSEFRFQGQFF. CDR3 in DNA: TGTGCCAGCAGTGAATTTCGCTTTCAAGGGCAGTTCTTC.

The gene calls are TRBV9 and TRBJ2-7; either TRBD1 or TRBD2 may supply D (5 bases each). Germline CDR1 and CDR2: SGDLS and YYNGEE. V lost 0 bases to trimming and J lost 5 bases, with 9 bases between them. CDR3 size: 13 residues. CDR3 in amino acids: CASSVVGDDEQYF. The CDR3 bases are TGTGCCAGCAGCGTAGTGGGGGATGACGAGCAGTACTTC.

This sequence joins TRBV14 and TRBJ2-7, with no clear D. The CDR3 spans 14 residues. The V gene's germline CDR1 is SGHDN and CDR2 FVKESK. V shed 0 bases and J shed 4 bases, with 10 bases lying between them. Written as DNA, the CDR3 is TGTGCCAGCAGCCAAGACGTTGAAGGGTACGAGCAGTACTTC. This translates into CASSQDVEGYEQYF.

The J gene is TRBJ2-3, the V gene TRBV30; D gene ambiguous. The germline gives CDR1 GTSNPN, CDR2 SVGIG (reference sequence). This CDR3 region has 17 residues. Trimming shortened V by 4 bases and J by 4 bases, and 24 bases separated the two germline ends. The CDR3 bases are TGTGCCTGGATTTCACCGTTCCGGCTTAGGGTGGCAGATACGCAGTATTTT. Translation gives CAWISPFRLRVADTQYF.

This clone was observed once. The V call is TRBV29-1, the J call TRBJ2-7, with 9 bases that match TRBD1. This CDR3 comprises 17 residues. CDR1 is SQVTM and CDR2 is ANQGSEA in the germline V gene. V shed 1 base, J shed 4 bases, and the junction held 14 bases outside the gene matches. The CDR3 DNA reads TGCAGCGTTGAAGTCCTGACTGGGGGGACAGGGTTTTACGAGCAGTACTTC. The encoded protein is CSVEVLTGGTGFYEQYF.

The V call is TRBV7-9, the J call TRBJ2-1, with D uncertain. Germline V CDR1 and CDR2: SEHNR, FQNEAQ (reference sequence). Trimming took 2 bases from V and 8 from J, leaving 7 bases between them. There are 12 residues in the CDR3. The CDR3: CASSLPAYEQFF. DNA for the CDR3: TGTGCCAGCAGCTTACCGGCTTATGAGCAGTTCTTC. Using reference TRBV7-9 and TRBJ2-1 for the parts outside the CDR3, the full variable domain is DTGVSQNPRHKITKRGQNVTFRCDPISEHNRLYWYRQTLGQGPEFLTYFQNEAQLEKSRLLSDRFSAERPKGSFSTLEIQRTEQGDSAMYLCASSLPAYEQFFGPGTRLTVL.

The rearrangement uses TRBV5-8 and TRBJ2-4; a weak D match, TRBD2 (6 bases). The V end lost 1 base, the J end lost 8 bases, and 10 bases lay between the germline ends. CDR1 is SGHTS and CDR2 is YDEGEE in the germline V gene. This CDR3 is 13 amino acids long. CDR3: CASSLLSGDIQYF. The CDR3, as DNA: TGTGCCAGCAGCTTGCTTAGCGGTGACATTCAGTACTTC.

The rearrangement uses TRBV7-8 and TRBJ2-5; a possible D gene is TRBD1 (6 bases). The J call is doubtful: the DNA matches TRBJ2-7 better. This CDR3 is 15 amino acids long. Per germline, CDR1 SGHVS and CDR2 FQNEAQ. The CDR3, as DNA: TGTGCCAGCAGCTTACCGGACAGCCTATCCTACGAGCAGTACTTC. The encoded protein is CASSLPDSLSYEQYF.

The chain carries TRBV21-1 and TRBJ2-2; the D segment call TRBD2 is taken from the table without a DNA check. TRBV21-1 is deemed a pseudogene. The CDR3 has 21 amino acids. Written as DNA, the CDR3 is TGTGCCAGCAGCAAAAAAAGGGCGTCTAGCGGGAGGGCCTCATACACCGGGGAGCTGTTTTTT. It yields the protein CASSKKRASSGRASYTGELFF.

V and J are TRBV29-1 and TRBJ1-1, with TRBD1 as a possible D gene (5 bases). The V gene lost 5 bases and the J gene lost 2 bases, with 9 bases spanning the gap. The CDR3 contains 12 residues. The germline gives CDR1 SQVTM, CDR2 ANQGSEA. This CDR3 is CSVSGENTEAFF. CDR3 coding DNA: TGCAGCGTTTCGGGGGAAAACACTGAAGCTTTCTTT.